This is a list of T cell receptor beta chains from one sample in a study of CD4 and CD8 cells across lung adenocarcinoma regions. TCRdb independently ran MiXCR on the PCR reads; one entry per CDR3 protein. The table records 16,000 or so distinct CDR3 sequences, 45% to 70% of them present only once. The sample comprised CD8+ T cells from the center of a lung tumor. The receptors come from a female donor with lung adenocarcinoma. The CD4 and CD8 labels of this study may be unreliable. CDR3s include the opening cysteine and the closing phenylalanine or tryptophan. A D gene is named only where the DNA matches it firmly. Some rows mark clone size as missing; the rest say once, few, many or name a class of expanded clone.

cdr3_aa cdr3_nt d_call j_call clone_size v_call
CASSLAGQSFYNEQFF TGTGCCAGCAGCTTAGCGGGCCAGTCCTTTTACAATGAGCAGTTCTTC NA TRBJ2-1 NA TRBV7-6
CASSNSGGPDEQFF TGTGCCAGCAGCAATAGCGGGGGGCCGGATGAGCAGTTCTTC TRBD2 TRBJ2-1 NA TRBV9
CASSYSSTVSNQPQHF TGTGCCAGCAGTTACTCATCGACAGTTAGCAATCAGCCCCAGCATTTT NA TRBJ1-5 once TRBV6-5
CASRYGGTNEKLFF TGTGCCAGCAGATACGGCGGTACTAATGAAAAACTGTTTTTT NA TRBJ1-4 many TRBV6-5
CASSPGTGATNMQYF TGCGCCAGCAGCCCGGGGACAGGGGCCACAAATATGCAGTATTTT TRBD1 TRBJ2-3 NA TRBV10-1
CASSAPGRRNEQFF TGTGCCAGCAGTGCCCCCGGGAGGCGGAATGAGCAGTTCTTC TRBD2 TRBJ2-1 NA TRBV6-1
CASRGLNSNQPLHF TGTGCCAGCAGAGGACTGAATAGCAATCAACCCCTCCATTTT NA TRBJ1-5 NA TRBV6-1
CASSLVGSEIETQFF TGTGCCAGCAGCTTAGTGGGATCGGAGATTGAGACCCAGTTCTTC NA TRBJ2-1 NA TRBV11-2
CASRTLGQESSYEQYF TGTGCCAGCAGAACCCTGGGGCAGGAAAGCTCCTACGAGCAGTACTTC NA TRBJ2-7 medium-sized TRBV27
CAGPSDRINIQYF TGCGCCGGCCCGTCGGACAGAATAAACATTCAGTACTTC NA TRBJ2-4 NA TRBV10-1
CSVDGLAGVDEQFF TGCAGCGTTGATGGGTTAGCGGGGGTCGATGAGCAGTTCTTC TRBD2 TRBJ2-1 few TRBV29-1
CASSQWAIDNTGELFF TGTGCCAGCAGCCAATGGGCCATAGACAACACCGGGGAGCTGTTTTTT NA TRBJ2-2 NA TRBV7-2
CASSYSLRGLNNEQFF TGTGCCAGCAGTTACTCGTTGCGGGGGTTGAACAATGAGCAGTTCTTC TRBD2 TRBJ2-1 NA TRBV6-5
CASSLRTANTEAFF TGTGCCAGCAGCCTTAGGACGGCGAACACTGAAGCTTTCTTT NA TRBJ1-1 NA TRBV6-1
CASSLWWAGGGGDNEQFF TGTGCCAGCAGTTTGTGGTGGGCGGGGGGGGGGGGCGACAATGAGCAGTTCTTC TRBD2 TRBJ2-1 few TRBV12-3/TRBV12-4
CASQPGGARVTEAFF TGCGCCAGCCAACCCGGGGGGGCCAGGGTCACTGAAGCTTTCTTT NA TRBJ1-1 many TRBV5-1
CASSPGLAGNNEQFF TGTGCCAGCAGCCCGGGACTAGCGGGGAACAATGAGCAGTTCTTC TRBD2 TRBJ2-1 NA TRBV7-2
CASSPSGNQPQHF TGTGCCAGCAGCCCCTCGGGCAATCAGCCCCAGCATTTT NA TRBJ1-5 NA TRBV6-1
CASSPNSGGGRDEQFF TGTGCCAGCAGTCCCAATTCGGGCGGGGGGAGGGATGAGCAGTTCTTC TRBD2 TRBJ2-1 NA TRBV12-3/TRBV12-4
CASRDPGLAGGRHGELFF TGTGCCAGCAGGGACCCGGGACTAGCGGGGGGGCGGCACGGGGAGCTGTTTTTT TRBD2 TRBJ2-2 few TRBV6-1
CASSRYLQGGNTEAFF TGTGCCAGCAGTCGCTACCTTCAGGGGGGGAACACTGAAGCTTTCTTT TRBD1 TRBJ1-1 NA TRBV27
CAGRPEDTQYF TGTGCCGGCCGCCCGGAAGATACGCAGTATTTT NA TRBJ2-3 NA TRBV6-1
CASSYTAVIEGGDTETQYF TGTGCCAGCAGTTACACTGCGGTTATCGAGGGGGGGGACACAGAGACCCAGTACTTC NA TRBJ2-5 NA TRBV6-5
CAAGLGGRDQEIQYF TGTGCCGCGGGGCTCGGGGGCCGTGACCAAGAGATCCAGTACTTC NA TRBJ2-5 NA TRBV10-3
CASRGSGGRDTETQYF TGTGCCAGCAGGGGTAGCGGGGGCCGTGACACAGAGACCCAGTATTTC TRBD2 TRBJ2-3 few TRBV6-1
CASSQVRGANEKLFF TGTGCCAGCAGCCAAGTACGGGGAGCTAATGAAAAACTGTTTTTT NA TRBJ1-4 many TRBV3-1
CASSLWNLDELFF TGTGCCAGCAGTTTGTGGAATTTGGACGAGTTGTTCTTC NA TRBJ2-1 few TRBV12-3/TRBV12-4
CASSEPSGGDSEIQYF TGTGCCAGCAGTGAACCTAGCGGCGGGGACTCAGAGATCCAGTACTTC TRBD2 TRBJ2-5 NA TRBV6-1
CASSVAGLWAKNMQYF TGTGCCAGCAGTGTGGCGGGGCTGTGGGCCAAAAACATGCAGTACTTC NA TRBJ2-4 few TRBV6-1
CAGGPGELFF TGTGCCGGCGGCCCCGGGGAGCTGTTTTTT NA TRBJ2-2 many TRBV6-8
CASRSGQMNSPLHF TGTGCCAGCAGGTCGGGACAGATGAATTCACCCCTCCACTTT TRBD1 TRBJ1-6 many TRBV6-1
CASTQAPLMIEQYF TGTGCCAGCACACAGGCCCCTCTAATGATCGAGCAGTACTTC NA TRBJ2-7 NA TRBV6-1
CASSEAGAGDTQYF TGTGCCAGCAGTGAAGCGGGAGCGGGAGATACGCAGTACTTC TRBD2 TRBJ2-7 NA TRBV6-1
CASSSKPRGGGYGYTF TGTGCCAGCAGTTCCAAACCCCGAGGGGGAGGCTATGGCTACACCTTC NA TRBJ1-2 many TRBV6-5
CGSRGRRATNMQYF TGCGGCAGCAGGGGGCGGAGAGCCACAAACATGCAGTACTTC TRBD1 TRBJ2-4 NA TRBV6-8